One sample yielded the 26 T cell receptor beta chains listed below, sequenced in a study of identical twins. TCRdb passed the 5' RACE reads through MiXCR, listing each CDR3 protein once. The sample holds roughly 1,500,000 distinct CDR3 sequences, roughly 35% seen once. Sequencing was performed on cord blood. These receptors all come from a newborn girl in good health.

This rearrangement joins TRBV3-1 to TRBJ2-3, with D perhaps TRBD1 or TRBD2 (5 bases each). V lost 5 bases to trimming and J lost 1 base, with 13 bases between them. Germline loops: CDR1 LGHDT, CDR2 YNNKEL (reference sequence). The CDR3 totals 15 residues. CDR3 coding DNA: TGTGCCAGCAGCGCCCGGGACCTCGGCACAGATACGCAGTATTTT. Protein: CASSARDLGTDTQYF.

This clonotype was detected a few times. The DNA for the CDR3 is TGTGCCAGCATTGGTCGAGAGTCGAGCTCCTACAATGAGCAGTACTTC. Protein: CASIGRESSSYNEQYF. The genes are TRBV2 and TRBJ2-1; no clear D. The better agreement between TRBJ2-7 and the DNA end casts doubt on the J call. The length of the CDR3 is 16 residues. In germline, CDR1 is SNHLY, CDR2 FYNNEI.

To note about this clonotype: A much larger clone lies a single base off, so this may be a read error. This chain's CDR3 is CASSVSGGINEQFF. In nucleotides, the CDR3 is TGTGCCAGCAGCGTGTCAGGGGGGATCAATGAGCAGTTCTTC. The V gene is TRBV9, the J gene TRBJ2-1; perhaps TRBD1 as D (7 bases). The V gene's germline CDR1 is SGDLS and CDR2 YYNGEE. The CDR3 contains 14 residues. V lost 2 bases and J lost 6, with 12 bases in between.

This clonotype was seen only a few times. The chain uses TRBV5-1 and TRBJ1-2; no reliable D call. The V gene's germline CDR1 is SGHRS and CDR2 YFSETQ. V dropped 4 bases and J dropped 3 bases, with 19 bases sitting between them. This CDR3 has 16 amino acids. For the CDR3, the DNA is TGCGCCAGCAGCCGATCCCCTTTAGACAAGGACTATGGCTACACCTTC. Its protein is CASSRSPLDKDYGYTF.

This chain connects TRBV20-1 to TRBJ1-4; a weak D match, TRBD1 (6 bases). CDR1 and CDR2 (germline): DFQATT, SNEGSKA (reference sequence). This CDR3 has 15 amino acids. V lost 6 bases and J 3 bases, leaving 17 bases between the germline ends. The CDR3 here is CSAARGSSANEKLFF. In nucleotides, the CDR3 is TGCAGTGCCGCCAGGGGCAGTTCCGCTAATGAAAAACTGTTTTTT.

This clonotype was detected only once. The J gene is TRBJ2-5, the V gene TRBV7-9; D is ambiguous. CDR1 and CDR2 (germline): SEHNR, FQNEAQ (reference sequence). V was shortened by 2 bases and J by 0 bases, with 7 bases between the two germline ends. CDR3 length: 14 amino acids. CDR3 in amino acids: CASSLSSNQETQYF. In nucleotides, the CDR3 is TGTGCCAGCAGCTTAAGCAGCAACCAAGAGACCCAGTACTTC.

This clonotype was counted once. The chain uses TRBV15 and TRBJ2-1; TRBD2 might be the D (5 bases). The CDR3 totals 15 residues. Trimming shortened V by 0 bases and J by 1 base, and 7 bases separated the two germline ends. Germline CDR1 reads LNHNV; CDR2 reads YYDKDF (reference sequence). CDR3 in amino acids: CATSREGRSYNEQFF. The CDR3 DNA reads TGTGCCACCAGCAGAGAGGGGAGATCCTACAATGAGCAGTTCTTC.

This clonotype was seen only a few times. The chain carries TRBV12-3 or TRBV12-4 and TRBJ1-2; D is possibly TRBD1 (6 bases). The CDR3 consists of 15 residues. The V gene lost 5 bases and the J gene lost 0 bases, with 13 bases spanning the gap. The CDR3 region has the DNA TGTGCCAGCAGTAGGCACAGGGTTCCTAACTATGGCTACACCTTC. It specifies CASSRHRVPNYGYTF.

The chain has TRBV10-3 and TRBJ1-5, with 9 bases identical to TRBD1. There are 17 residues in the CDR3. J lost 5 bases, V lost 0 bases, and 8 bases had no gene match. Germline V gene sequence: CDR1 ENHRY, CDR2 SYGVKD. CDR3 residues: CAISESLGQGWDQPQHF. The DNA for the CDR3 is TGTGCCATCAGTGAGTCTTTGGGACAGGGATGGGATCAGCCCCAGCATTTT.

The rearrangement links TRBV7-9 to TRBJ2-1; TRBD2 agrees at 11 bases. Germline V lookup: CDR1 SEHNR, CDR2 FQNEAQ (reference sequence). Unmatched junction bases numbered 5, after V lost 3 bases and J lost 7 bases. This CDR3 is built from 15 residues. Written as DNA, the CDR3 is TGTGCCAGCAGCTTTAGCGGGAGGGCCGATAATGAGCAGTTCTTC. It codes for CASSFSGRADNEQFF.

The rearrangement joins TRBV20-1 to TRBJ1-4, with D maybe TRBD1 (5 bases). V was cut by 1 base and J by 8 bases, with 14 bases left in between. CDR3 length: 14 residues. Germline values: CDR1 DFQATT, CDR2 SNEGSKA (reference sequence). CDR3 region: CSARVPGGEEKLFF. Here the CDR3 DNA reads TGCAGTGCTAGAGTCCCGGGGGGGGAGGAAAAACTGTTTTTT.

This clonotype was seen only a few times. This chain connects TRBV20-1 to TRBJ1-6; D remains unclear. The CDR3 runs to 14 residues. Germline CDR1 DFQATT, CDR2 SNEGSKA (reference sequence). The V gene lost 3 bases and the J gene lost 7 bases, with 13 bases spanning the gap. CDR3 coding DNA: TGCAGTGCTAGGACACCCGGGAGCAATTCACCCCTCCACTTT. Translating it yields CSARTPGSNSPLHF.

This clonotype was seen only a few times. CDR3 in amino acids: CSARVTDHTGELFF. DNA for the CDR3: TGCAGTGCTAGGGTTACGGATCACACCGGGGAGCTGTTTTTT. V is TRBV20-1 and J is TRBJ2-2; D is unresolved. The CDR3 has 14 residues. Germline assignment: CDR1 DFQATT and CDR2 SNEGSKA (reference sequence). V was trimmed by 3 bases and J by 3 bases, leaving 11 bases between them.

This clonotype was counted only a few times. The genes are TRBV7-8 and TRBJ2-7, with D hard to call. V lost 11 bases and J 2 bases, leaving 7 bases between the germline ends. CDR1 SGHVS and CDR2 FQNEAQ come from the germline V gene. The CDR3 extends over 10 amino acids. The CDR3, as DNA: TGTGCCGACCAACCCTACGAGCAGTACTTC. Its protein product is CADQPYEQYF.

This clonotype was observed once. This chain links TRBV7-2 with TRBJ1-2; D is unclear. The CDR3 runs 15 residues. V was cut by 1 base and J by 6 bases, with 15 bases left in between. Germline V gene sequence: CDR1 SGHTA, CDR2 FQGNSA. The CDR3 DNA reads as TGTACCAGCAGCTTAGTGGTACGGAGGGCCCATGGCTACACCTTC. It yields the protein CTSSLVVRRAHGYTF.

This clonotype came up a few times. This chain connects TRBV12-3 or TRBV12-4 to TRBJ2-7, with D possibly being TRBD1 (6 bases). CDR3 length: 13 amino acids. Between the trimmed V and J ends, which lost 6 bases and 4 bases, there was a span of 13 bases. CDR3 sequence (DNA): TGTGCCAGCAGCCTGGGGGCCTGGTACGAGCAGTACTTC. Amino acid sequence: CASSLGAWYEQYF.

This clonotype was detected a few times. This chain joins TRBV20-1 and TRBJ2-1; D is uncertain. Germline V CDR1 and CDR2: DFQATT, SNEGSKA (reference sequence). The V and J ends lost 3 bases and 0 bases respectively, with 15 bases between them. The length of the CDR3 is 16 residues. CDR3 sequence reads: CSARTFGRSSYNEQFF. CDR3 coding DNA: TGCAGTGCTAGGACGTTTGGGCGGAGCTCCTACAATGAGCAGTTCTTC.

This sequence joins TRBV20-1 and TRBJ1-5; TRBD1 agrees at 11 bases. CDR3 size: 15 residues. J lost 5 bases, V lost 3 bases, and 6 bases had no gene match. The germline V gene has CDR1 DFQATT and CDR2 SNEGSKA (reference sequence). The chain's CDR3 is CSASIGQGADQPQHF. The DNA for the CDR3 is TGCAGTGCTAGCATCGGACAGGGGGCGGATCAGCCCCAGCATTTT.

This rearrangement joins TRBV20-1 to TRBJ1-6; D not resolved. CDR3 length: 16 amino acids. Trimming took off 2 bases at V and 0 bases at J, with 11 bases between the two ends. CDR1 is DFQATT and CDR2 is SNEGSKA in the germline V gene (reference sequence). CDR3 nucleotide sequence: TGCAGTGCTAGATCGGGGTTCAGCTCCTATAATTCACCCCTCCACTTT. Translated, it gives CSARSGFSSYNSPLHF.

CDR3 sequence reads: CASSLATLRNEQFF. CDR3 DNA sequence: TGTGCCAGCAGTTTAGCAACCCTACGCAATGAGCAGTTCTTC. This chain joins TRBV27 and TRBJ2-1; D not resolved. In germline, CDR1 is MNHEY, CDR2 SMNVEV (reference sequence). V lost 2 bases and J lost 6, with 11 bases in between. The CDR3 is made up of 14 amino acids.

The chain employs TRBV14 and TRBJ2-7; 8 bases are shared with TRBD1. After removal of 5 bases from V and 7 bases from J, the junction contained 7 bases not matched to a gene. Germline-derived CDR1 and CDR2 are SGHDN and FVKESK. There are 13 residues in the CDR3. The CDR3 spells CASSTTGASEQYF. CDR3 nucleotide sequence: TGTGCCAGCAGCACGACAGGGGCGAGTGAGCAGTACTTC. Drawing the rest from reference TRBV14 and TRBJ2-7, the complete variable domain is EAGVTQFPSHSVIEKGQTVTLRCDPISGHDNLYWYRRVMGKEIKFLLHFVKESKQDESGMPNNRFLAERTGGTYSTLKVQPAELEDSGVYFCASSTTGASEQYFGPGTRLTVT.

This clonotype was counted only a few times. The CDR3 sequence: CASSEATGAFYEQYF. CDR3 nucleotide sequence: TGTGCCAGCAGTGAAGCCACAGGAGCCTTCTACGAGCAGTACTTC. The chain carries TRBV2 and TRBJ2-7; tentative D call: TRBD1 (5 bases). This CDR3 is built from 15 residues. Trimming took 0 bases from V and 3 from J, leaving 12 bases between them. Germline loops: CDR1 SNHLY, CDR2 FYNNEI.

The chain recombines TRBV24-1 with TRBJ2-5; 9 bases match TRBD2. CDR3 length: 12 residues. The junction had 6 bases not matched to a gene; V was cut back by 4 bases and J by 13 bases. The germline gives CDR1 KGHDR, CDR2 SFDVKD. The CDR3 loop reads CATSDSGTSLYF. As DNA, the CDR3 is TGTGCCACCAGTGACTCCGGGACTAGCCTGTACTTC.

The table lists this clonotype with many counts. This chain uses TRBV28 with TRBJ2-7; possibly TRBD2 for D (5 bases). The length of the CDR3 is 14 residues. V lost 2 bases and J 3 bases, leaving 11 bases between the germline ends. Germline CDR1 and CDR2: MDHEN and SYDVKM. The CDR3, as DNA: TGTGCCAGCAGTTTACCGGGGAGTCTCTACGAGCAGTACTTC. It codes for CASSLPGSLYEQYF.

The rearrangement links TRBV7-8 to TRBJ2-1; D is unclear. Gene TRBJ2-7 matches the end of the DNA better, so the J call may be wrong. CDR3 size: 16 residues. Germline CDR1 SGHVS, CDR2 FQNEAQ. CDR3 coding DNA: TGTGCCAGCAGCCCAAATCGGCCCCCAGCCTACAATGAGCAGTACTTC. Encoded protein: CASSPNRPPAYNEQYF.

With respect to this clonotype: One end of the junction fails to match germline, which may point to a read error. In DNA, the CDR3 is TGTGCCAGCAGTTTAGAGGCAGATTCTAGCAATCGGCCCCAGCATTTT. Residues: CASSLEADSSNRPQHF. The chain couples TRBV28 to TRBJ1-5; D ambiguous. This CDR3 has 16 residues. Germline assignment: CDR1 MDHEN and CDR2 SYDVKM. The full variable domain, rest sourced from reference TRBV28 and TRBJ1-5, is DVKVTQSSRYLVKRTGEKVFLECVQDMDHENMFWYRQDPGLGLRLIYFSYDVKMKEKGDIPEGYSVSREKKERFSLILESASTNQTSMYLCASSLEADSSNRPQHFGDGTRLSIL.